Following are 31 T cell receptor beta chains from one sample sequenced in a study of T cell responses to AZD1222 COVID-19 vaccine (dated by TCRdb to the early 2020s). Receptors were amplified or captured by the immunoSEQ multiplex PCR assay. The table was pulled from immuneACCESS by TCRdb, which kept in-frame rearrangements only. Such tables lose some clones; where checked, under half of the loss comes from unresolved V genes, and the rest has no known cause. Across this sample there are about 110,000 clones, with 85% to 90% seen only once. The leading ten clones occupy approximately 4.7% of the sample. The time point label, read with the paper, signifies: baseline before first vaccination. The sequencing used peripheral blood, collected on day 0 of AZD1222 vaccination. Receptor source: an adult in good health.

For this clone: Other DNA sequences in the same sample also yield this CDR3. This chain links TRBV9 with TRBJ2-5; 7 bases map to TRBD2. This CDR3 has 18 amino acids. J was trimmed by 2 bases and V by 4 bases; bases with no gene match: 17. Germline V gene data show CDR1 as SGDLS and CDR2 as YYNGEE. The CDR3 DNA sequence: TGTGCCAGCAGCCTCTTTGGACTGGCGGGAGATCCGCAAGAGACCCAGTACTTC. This gives the protein CASSLFGLAGDPQETQYF.

J is TRBJ2-7 and V is TRBV28, with 9 nucleotides matching TRBD1. This CDR3 is built from 15 residues. V dropped 4 bases and J dropped 2; count of bases not matched to a gene: 6. The germline V gene has CDR1 MDHEN and CDR2 SYDVKM. The CDR3 nucleotides are TGTGCCAGCAGTTCCCCTACAGGGGGCACCTACGAGCAGTACTTC. It encodes CASSSPTGGTYEQYF.

This clone has just a few counts. The genes are TRBV27 and TRBJ1-1, with D perhaps TRBD1 (5 bases). CDR1 MNHEY and CDR2 SMNVEV come from the germline V gene (reference sequence). V lost 2 bases and J 1 base, leaving 5 bases between the germline ends. The CDR3 has 13 amino acids. CDR3 sequence reads: CASSLQGNTEAFF. The CDR3, as DNA: TGTGCCAGCAGTTTACAGGGGAACACTGAAGCTTTCTTT.

This chain links TRBV4-2 with TRBJ2-2, with 13 nucleotides matching TRBD2. The CDR3 is made up of 18 amino acids. Germline V gene sequence: CDR1 LGHNA, CDR2 YNFKEQ. Germline trimming cut 6 bases from V and 3 bases from J; bases unmatched to any gene: 10. DNA of the CDR3: TGTGCCAGCAGTGGCTCGCCGACTAGCGGGAGGTACACCGGGGAGCTGTTTTTT. The encoded protein is CASSGSPTSGRYTGELFF.

The chain has TRBV4-2 and TRBJ2-3; 8 bases fit TRBD2. The CDR3 runs 17 residues. Germline CDR1 is LGHNA and CDR2 is YNFKEQ. The junction had 11 bases not matched to a gene; V was cut back by 0 bases and J by 6 bases. CDR3 sequence reads: CASSQEGAGGRVDTQYF. DNA of the CDR3: TGTGCCAGCAGCCAAGAGGGGGCGGGAGGAAGGGTGGATACGCAGTATTTT.

The chain is built from TRBV28 and TRBJ1-1; no clear D. CDR1 is MDHEN and CDR2 is SYDVKM in the germline V gene. This CDR3 region has 14 residues. Deletions cut 2 bases from V and 0 bases from J, with 7 bases between. The CDR3 DNA follows: TGTGCCAGCAGTTTACCCACACTGAACACTGAAGCTTTCTTT. Amino acid sequence: CASSLPTLNTEAFF.

The chain recombines TRBV5-5 with TRBJ2-3, with 7 nucleotides matching TRBD1. Germline V lookup: CDR1 SGHKS, CDR2 YYEKEE (reference sequence). There are 14 residues in the CDR3. Losses at the gene ends were 5 bases for V and 4 bases for J; bases not matched to a gene: 7. CDR3 sequence: CASSTATGSDTQYF. As DNA, the CDR3 is TGTGCCAGCAGTACTGCGACAGGGTCAGATACGCAGTATTTT.

The chain couples TRBV6-5 to TRBJ1-5, with TRBD1 identical over 8 bases. The CDR3 covers 15 residues. The germline V gene has CDR1 MNHEY and CDR2 SVGAGI. J was trimmed by 6 bases and V by 8 bases; bases with no gene match: 12. CDR3 loop: CASSTGTGLGQPQHF. In nucleotides, the CDR3 is TGTGCCAGCTCTACCGGGACAGGCTTAGGTCAGCCCCAGCATTTT.

This clone occurred once. V and J are TRBV18 and TRBJ1-4; no clear D gene. Germline CDR1 reads KGHSH; CDR2 reads LQKENI. Trimming left V 6 bases short and J 8 bases short, with 10 bases between. CDR3 length: 12 amino acids. CDR3 coding DNA: TGTGCCAGCTCGCCGGCCTTCGAAAAACTGTTTTTT. Its translation is CASSPAFEKLFF.

This clone was seen just once. V and J are TRBV29-1 and TRBJ2-5; D could derive from TRBD1 or TRBD2 (5 bases each). From germline, CDR1 is SQVTM and CDR2 ANQGSEA. CDR3 length equals 12 residues. Between the trimmed V and J ends, which lost 3 bases and 5 bases, there was a span of 10 bases. CDR3 sequence reads: CSVERGRETQYF. In nucleotides, the CDR3 is TGCAGCGTTGAGAGGGGTCGGGAGACCCAGTACTTC.

V and J are TRBV11-2 and TRBJ2-7; 9 positions match TRBD2. Germline-derived CDR1 and CDR2 are SGHAT and FQNNGV. There are 15 residues in the CDR3. The ends lost 1 base at V and 2 bases at J; junction bases unmatched: 3. The CDR3 nucleotides read TGTGCCAGCAGCTTAGGTGCTAGCGGGGCCTACGAGCAGTACTTC. It translates to CASSLGASGAYEQYF.

J is TRBJ1-5 and V is TRBV6-2 or TRBV6-3, with D hard to call. The germline V gene encodes CDR1 MNHEY and CDR2 SVGEGT. Trimming shortened V by 2 bases and J by 5 bases, and 10 bases separated the two germline ends. The CDR3 is 14 amino acids. CDR3 residues: CASSYVGRHQPQHF. In nucleotides, the CDR3 is TGTGCCAGCAGTTACGTAGGGCGGCATCAGCCCCAGCATTTT.

As concerns this clone: The same CDR3 can be traced to other DNA sequences in this sample. This chain connects TRBV7-2 to TRBJ1-2; no definite D call. Trimming removed 1 base at V and 2 bases at J, with 5 bases between. Germline V gene lookup returns CDR1 SGHTA and CDR2 FQGNSA. The CDR3 is 13 residues long. The CDR3 here is CASSLGGNYGYTF. The DNA of the CDR3 is TGTGCCAGCAGCTTAGGCGGGAACTATGGCTACACCTTC.

This chain connects TRBV5-1 to TRBJ1-1; D perhaps matches TRBD1 (6 bases). This CDR3 has 16 residues. V was cut by 0 bases and J by 0 bases, with 12 bases left in between. The germline V gene encodes CDR1 SGHRS and CDR2 YFSETQ. Written as DNA, the CDR3 is TGCGCCAGCAGCTTGGCCAGGGGCAACATGAACACTGAAGCTTTCTTT. It translates to CASSLARGNMNTEAFF.

The V gene is TRBV7-6, the J gene TRBJ1-4; 9 nucleotides align to TRBD1. V trimming: 5 bases; J trimming: 4 bases; junction bases outside the gene matches: 8. The CDR3 runs to 16 residues. In germline, CDR1 is SGHVS, CDR2 FNYEAQ. CDR3 in DNA: TGTGCCAGCAGCCAAAACGGACAGGGGTTTAATGAAAAACTGTTTTTT. Translated, it gives CASSQNGQGFNEKLFF.

The chain carries TRBV7-6 and TRBJ2-7; D remains ambiguous. The ends were cut back, 1 base at V and 2 bases at J, with 9 bases in the middle. The CDR3 covers 14 residues. CDR1 is SGHVS, CDR2 FNYEAQ, per germline. The CDR3 here is CASSLGGAAYEQYF. As DNA, the CDR3 is TGTGCCAGCAGCTTAGGTGGTGCAGCCTACGAGCAGTACTTC.

The chain employs TRBV18 and TRBJ1-1; unclear D gene. V shed 4 bases and J shed 0 bases, with 9 bases lying between them. The V gene's germline CDR1 is KGHSH and CDR2 LQKENI. The CDR3 runs to 14 residues. The CDR3 loop reads CASSLPRMNTEAFF. The CDR3 nucleotides are TGTGCCAGCTCACTACCCCGAATGAACACTGAAGCTTTCTTT.

This clone has just one count. This chain joins TRBV28 and TRBJ2-3, with 10 bases identical to TRBD2. The length of the CDR3 is 15 residues. V shed 5 bases, J shed 1 base, and the junction held 3 bases outside the gene matches. Germline V lookup: CDR1 MDHEN, CDR2 SYDVKM. The CDR3 loop is CASSGLADGTDTQYF. In nucleotides, the CDR3 is TGTGCCAGCAGTGGACTAGCGGATGGCACAGATACGCAGTATTTT.

This clone was detected once. The V gene is TRBV3-1 (or the pseudogene TRBV3-2), the J gene TRBJ2-7, with TRBD1 matching 10 bases. The CDR3 is made up of 15 amino acids. With 3 bases clipped from V and 6 bases from J, the junction kept 8 bases outside the gene matches. Germline CDR1 LGHDT, CDR2 YNNKEL (reference sequence). The CDR3 coding sequence is TGTGCCAGCAGCCAGACAGGGGGCTACGGAGCCGAGCAGTACTTC. Translating gives CASSQTGGYGAEQYF.

As regards this clone: The sample contains more than one DNA sequence encoding this CDR3. This rearrangement joins TRBV6-5 to TRBJ1-2, with 11 positions matching TRBD1. From germline, CDR1 is MNHEY and CDR2 SVGAGI. V lost 0 bases to trimming and J lost 5 bases; unmatched junction nucleotides: 2. This CDR3 comprises 15 residues. CDR3 in DNA: TGTGCCAGCAGTTACTCGGGACAGGGGGGGTATGGCTACACCTTC. The encoded protein is CASSYSGQGGYGYTF.

The genes are TRBV7-8 and TRBJ2-5; unclear D gene. V was trimmed by 5 bases and J by 5 bases, leaving 9 bases between them. CDR1 is SGHVS, CDR2 FQNEAQ, per germline. This CDR3 has 12 amino acids. The CDR3: CASSRPSETQYF. CDR3 in DNA: TGTGCCAGCAGCCGCCCATCGGAGACCCAGTACTTC.

The chain combines TRBV27 with TRBJ1-2; D gene ambiguous. CDR3 size: 13 residues. V lost 2 bases, J lost 4 bases, and 8 bases lay in between. From germline, CDR1 is MNHEY and CDR2 SMNVEV (reference sequence). CDR3 in amino acids: CASSLQQTYGYTF. The CDR3 DNA follows: TGTGCCAGCAGTTTACAACAGACCTATGGCTACACCTTC.

V is TRBV2 and J is TRBJ1-1; no clear D gene. Trimming took 6 bases from V and 1 from J, leaving 9 bases between them. CDR1 and CDR2 from the germline V gene are SNHLY and FYNNEI. The CDR3 consists of 13 residues. The CDR3 is CASRVGWNTEAFF. The CDR3 coding sequence is TGTGCCAGCAGGGTGGGTTGGAACACTGAAGCTTTCTTT.

The chain is built from TRBV7-6 and TRBJ2-7, with a possible D match to TRBD1 (6 bases). The CDR3 covers 16 residues. Trimming shortened V by 6 bases and J by 6 bases, and 24 bases separated the two germline ends. Germline loops: CDR1 SGHVS, CDR2 FNYEAQ. The CDR3 protein is CASSLTARGSYGEQYF. CDR3 DNA: TGTGCCAGCAGTTTAACAGCGAGGGGGAGCTATGGCGAGCAGTACTTC.

The chain carries TRBV5-1 and TRBJ1-2; D remains ambiguous. The V gene lost 0 bases and the J gene lost 2 bases, with 11 bases spanning the gap. This CDR3 is 15 amino acids long. Germline-derived CDR1 and CDR2 are SGHRS and YFSETQ. The CDR3 protein is CASSLVGVYNYGYTF. CDR3 in DNA: TGCGCCAGCAGCTTGGTTGGGGTTTACAACTATGGCTACACCTTC.

This chain uses TRBV28 with TRBJ2-1; 9 bases map to TRBD2. Germline V gene data show CDR1 as MDHEN and CDR2 as SYDVKM. V shed 1 base, J shed 10 bases, and the junction held 5 bases outside the gene matches. This CDR3 spans 14 amino acids. CDR3 sequence reads: CASSLSSGVREQFF. The DNA of the CDR3 is TGTGCCAGCAGTTTATCTAGCGGGGTCAGGGAGCAGTTCTTC.

This chain uses TRBV6-5 with TRBJ2-7, with D tentatively TRBD1 (6 bases). The CDR3 is 14 residues long. The germline V gene has CDR1 MNHEY and CDR2 SVGAGI. V dropped 8 bases and J dropped 4 bases, with 18 bases sitting between them. DNA of the CDR3: TGTGCCAGCTTAAGGACAGTGGTGCGGTACGAGCAGTACTTC. This translates into CASLRTVVRYEQYF.

The chain uses TRBV28 and TRBJ1-1; weak D call: TRBD1 (6 bases). The CDR3 runs to 19 residues. V was pared by 3 bases and J by 0 bases, with 23 bases between. From germline, CDR1 is MDHEN and CDR2 SYDVKM. The DNA for the CDR3 is TGTGCCAGCAGTTTCCCCTTATGGCAGGGGACTCCAATGAACACTGAAGCTTTCTTT. It is translated as CASSFPLWQGTPMNTEAFF.

V usage is TRBV19 and J usage is TRBJ1-3; no reliable D call. This CDR3 region has 15 residues. Germline CDR1 reads LNHDA; CDR2 reads SQIVND (reference sequence). Trimming left V 5 bases short and J 0 bases short, with 11 bases between. DNA for the CDR3: TGTGCCAGTAGTGAGACGGGTTACTCTGGAAACACCATATATTTT. Translated, it gives CASSETGYSGNTIYF.

The chain couples TRBV27 to TRBJ1-5; 7 bases agree with TRBD1. Germline CDR1 and CDR2: MNHEY and SMNVEV (reference sequence). The CDR3 totals 14 residues. Trimming cost V 3 bases and J 4 bases; bases outside gene matches: 3. The CDR3 loop is CASSFRDSNQPQHF. CDR3 DNA: TGTGCCAGCAGTTTCCGGGACAGTAATCAGCCCCAGCATTTT.

This CDR3 reads CASSFEQGEAFF. The CDR3 DNA reads as TGTGCCAGCAGCTTCGAACAGGGGGAAGCTTTCTTT. This rearrangement joins TRBV7-8 to TRBJ1-1; TRBD1 matches 7 bases. V lost 3 bases to trimming and J lost 8 bases; unmatched junction nucleotides: 3. CDR1 is SGHVS and CDR2 is FQNEAQ in the germline V gene. The length of the CDR3 is 12 residues.